Listed below are T cell receptor beta chains from one sample, sequenced in a study of tumor-infiltrating lymphocytes in primary liver carcinoma. One entry per CDR3 protein results from TCRdb running MiXCR on the multiplex PCR reads. The data show some 51,000 distinct CDR3 sequences, about 80% seen once. The sequenced material came from liver tumor tissue from sampling region 3. All receptors derive from a man aged 35 to 55 with primary liver carcinoma and hepatitis B virus infection. Each CDR3 is given with its conserved first and last residue. A D gene is named only where the DNA matches it firmly. A row's size may be missing; if present it is once, few, many or a size class.

CSAPVKRLAGETQYF TGCAGTGCTCCCGTTAAGAGGCTAGCGGGAGAGACCCAGTACTTC TRBV20-1 . TRBJ2-5 TRBD2
CASNSDVLEPGQDGKKLFF TGCGCAAGCAACTCGGATGTCTTAGAGCCGGGACAGGACGGTAAAAAACTGTTTTTT TRBV5-1 . TRBJ1-4 TRBD1
CASSIRGRVWANVLTF TGTGCCAGCAGTATCCGGGGACGGGTCTGGGCCAACGTCCTGACTTTC TRBV28 . TRBJ2-6 .
CASGQTRGEEKLFF TGTGCCAGCGGCCAGACAAGGGGGGAAGAAAAACTGTTTTTT TRBV12-3/TRBV12-4 once TRBJ1-4 .
CTSIQERDRRYEQYF TGCACCAGCATCCAAGAACGGGACAGGCGCTACGAGCAGTACTTC TRBV4-1 . TRBJ2-7 TRBD1
CASSLEGYPLETQYF TGCGCCAGCAGCTTGGAAGGGTACCCTCTAGAGACCCAGTACTTC TRBV5-1 many TRBJ2-5 .
CNVRQGALETQYF TGCAACGTTAGACAGGGGGCTCTAGAGACCCAGTACTTC TRBV29-1 . TRBJ2-5 TRBD1
CSSSWRTGTHHGYTF TGTTCCAGCAGCTGGCGGACAGGGACCCACCATGGCTACACCTTC TRBV7-8 . TRBJ1-2 TRBD1
CASSQYSGGVNEQCF TGTGCCAGCAGCCAATATTCGGGAGGGGTCAACGAGCAGTGCTTC TRBV11-2 . TRBJ2-7 TRBD2
CASSILIGAGELFF TGTGCCAGTAGTATTTTGATTGGGGCCGGGGAGCTGTTTTTT TRBV19 . TRBJ2-2 .
CASSLATSGRAERDTQYF TGTGCCAGCAGCTTAGCTACTAGCGGGAGGGCGGAGCGAGATACGCAGTATTTT TRBV11-2 . TRBJ2-3 TRBD2
CVSTLLRGGGEQYF TGTGTCAGCACCCTCCTTCGCGGAGGAGGTGAGCAGTACTTC TRBV28 . TRBJ2-7 .
CVSSYSITAGVDTQYF TGTGTCAGTAGTTACAGCATAACGGCCGGGGTGGATACGCAGTATTTT TRBV6-5 . TRBJ2-3 .
CACNGDYKEQFF TGTGCCTGCAATGGAGACTACAAAGAGCAGTTCTTC TRBV12-3/TRBV12-4 . TRBJ2-1 .
CTGSLRAGGRNEQFF TGTACCGGCAGCTTGAGAGCGGGAGGGCGGAATGAGCAGTTCTTC TRBV5-4 . TRBJ2-1 TRBD2
CASSPRRYEQYF TGTGCCAGCAGCCCTCGAAGGTACGAGCAGTACTTC TRBV28 . TRBJ2-7 .
CACSPTGIYGYTF TGTGCCTGCAGCCCGACGGGAATCTATGGTTATACCTTC TRBV7-9 . TRBJ1-2 .
CSTRPLSAESTDTQYF TGCAGCACCAGGCCGCTATCGGCTGAATCCACAGATACGCAGTATTTT TRBV29-1 . TRBJ2-3 .
CASTPQTGAGASVLTF TGTGCCAGCACTCCTCAAACAGGGGCAGGGGCCAGCGTCCTGACTTTC TRBV6-5 . TRBJ2-6 TRBD1
CTSSFGSGHPYLSYNEQFF TGCACCAGCAGCTTTGGTAGCGGCCATCCATACTTATCCTACAATGAGCAGTTCTTC TRBV4-1 once TRBJ2-1 .
CVSSDVSVGNTIYF TGTGTCAGCAGTGATGTATCAGTTGGAAACACCATATATTTT TRBV2 . TRBJ1-3 .
CSATGGPRKDGYTF TGCAGCGCCACCGGCGGTCCAAGGAAAGATGGCTACACCTTC TRBV29-1 . TRBJ1-2 .
CASSQSQLGTANTGELFF TGCGCCAGCAGCCAAAGTCAGCTCGGGACTGCGAACACCGGTGAGCTGTTTTTT TRBV4-1 once TRBJ2-2 .
CVSSYDRGLYEQYF TGTGTCAGCAGTTACGACCGGGGACTCTACGAGCAGTACTTC TRBV6-5 . TRBJ2-7 .
CASRPGTGNSPLYF TGCGCCAGCAGACCCGGGACGGGAAATTCACCCCTCTACTTT TRBV6-5 . TRBJ1-6 .
CVSDRFQGTQYF TGTGTCAGCGACAGGTTTCAAGGGACCCAATACTTC TRBV2 . TRBJ2-5 .
CASSSQPSQVNKNIQHF TGTGCCAGCAGTTCTCAGCCCTCTCAGGTTAACAAAAACATTCAGCACTTC TRBV6-6 . TRBJ2-4 .
CASNSRDRGVEETQYF TGTGCCAGCAACTCGAGGGACAGGGGAGTGGAAGAGACCCAGTACTTC TRBV7-9 . TRBJ2-5 TRBD1
CASSQQGGQETQYF TGTGCCAGCAGTCAACAGGGGGGACAAGAGACCCAGTACTTC TRBV28 many TRBJ2-5 TRBD1
CASSPQGTGVSNQPKYF TGCGCCAGCAGCCCTCAAGGGACAGGGGTTAGCAATCAGCCCAAGTATTTT TRBV4-1 . TRBJ1-5 TRBD1
CSVEDLVRDQYF TGCAGCGTTGAAGATCTAGTGAGAGACCAGTACTTC TRBV29-1 . TRBJ2-7 .
CASSQYSGGSYVLYF TGTGCCAGCAGCCAATATTCGGGAGGGAGCTACGTGCTGTACTTC TRBV11-2 . TRBJ2-7 TRBD2
CAGRGTGLLYGYTF TGTGCCGGCAGGGGGACGGGGTTGCTGTATGGCTACACCTTC TRBV2 . TRBJ1-2 TRBD1
CASSTRTGGEQYF TGCGCCAGCAGCACAAGGACAGGGGGCGAGCAGTACTTC TRBV5-1 many TRBJ2-7 TRBD1
CASSLPGTGLRGEQFF TGTGCCAGCAGTTTGCCCGGGACAGGGCTCCGGGGTGAGCAGTTCTTC TRBV12-3/TRBV12-4 many TRBJ2-1 TRBD1
CASSLGGNYDYTF TGTGCCAGCAGCCTAGGGGGGAACTATGACTACACCTTC TRBV11-2 . TRBJ1-2 .
CASGPGLSGTDTQYF TGTGCCAGCGGCCCCGGGCTTTCGGGCACAGATACGCAGTATTTT TRBV6-6 . TRBJ2-3 .
CASSPGQGAIDYGYAF TGTGCCAGTAGTCCGGGACAGGGGGCGATAGACTACGGCTACGCCTTC TRBV19 . TRBJ1-2 TRBD1